A single sample gave rise to the 4 T cell receptor beta chains below, sequenced in a study of shared clonotypes between healthy human individuals (dated by TCRdb to 2018 to 2020). The library was produced with the immunoSEQ multiplex PCR assay. In TCRdb, the immuneACCESS table is reduced to in-frame sequences with V and J assigned. These tables do not hold every clone; where another copy was compared, an unresolved V gene accounts for under half, and the others remain unexplained. The sample table records a few hundred thousand clones; around 80% of these occur just once. The ten largest account for 12% of the sample. Source material: PBMCs. The receptors come from a woman aged 40 to 55 in good health. Some clones in this sample may be carry-over from other donors' samples.

V and J are TRBV7-2 and TRBJ2-3; D gene ambiguous. CDR3 length: 11 amino acids. With 2 bases removed from V and 6 bases from J, the gap between germline ends came to 3 bases. CDR1 SGHTA and CDR2 FQGNSA come from the germline V gene. CDR3 sequence reads: CASSLLDTQYF. The CDR3 DNA reads as TGTGCCAGCAGCTTACTTGATACGCAGTATTTT.

The chain combines TRBV11-1 with TRBJ1-5; TRBD1 aligns across 7 bases. This CDR3 comprises 15 residues. Germline V gives CDR1 SGHAT, CDR2 FQDESV (reference sequence). V lost 6 bases, J lost 4 bases, and 9 bases stayed unmatched. The CDR3 bases are TGTGCCAGCAGACATCGGGACAGTAAAAATCAGCCCCAGCATTTT. The encoded protein is CASRHRDSKNQPQHF.

At least ten counts were recorded for this clone. The V gene is TRBV27, the J gene TRBJ2-5, with 7 bases matching TRBD1. Germline CDR1 is MNHEY and CDR2 is SMNVEV (reference sequence). After removal of 6 bases from V and 9 bases from J, the junction contained 7 bases not matched to a gene. CDR3 length: 12 amino acids. The chain's CDR3 is CASSSGTGAQYF. The CDR3 DNA reads TGTGCCAGCAGCTCCGGTACAGGGGCCCAGTACTTC.

V and J are TRBV4-2 and TRBJ2-2; no clear D. Per germline, CDR1 LGHNA and CDR2 YNFKEQ. CDR3 length: 15 amino acids. V was pared by 2 bases and J by 4 bases, with 11 bases between. The CDR3 nucleotides are TGTGCCAGCAGCCAAAAGGGTATCAGCACCGGGGAGCTGTTTTTT. Translating gives CASSQKGISTGELFF.